This passage covers 20 T cell receptor beta chains from one sample sequenced in a study of long-term antiretroviral therapy in people with HIV. They ran version v3.0 of the immunoSEQ assay at survey level. Generated by immunoSEQ multiplex PCR, the TCRdb table keeps only in-frame clones and is missing some. The sample contains about 14,000 clones, about 82% of which appear only once. This sample comprised unsorted PBMCs, obtained 1.8 years before starting antiretroviral therapy. These receptors were obtained from a middle-aged woman with HIV.

The chain carries TRBV5-6 and TRBJ2-7; tentative D call: TRBD1 (6 bases). Per the germline V gene, CDR1 is SGHDT and CDR2 is YYEEEE. Trimming stripped 4 bases from V and 3 bases from J, with 20 bases between. The CDR3 loop spans 16 amino acids. CDR3 residues: CASSMSIGTTYYEQYF. The CDR3 bases are TGTGCCAGCAGCATGAGTATAGGGACAACTTACTACGAGCAGTACTTC.

The rearrangement links TRBV7-6 to TRBJ2-7, with unresolved D. Trimming left V 1 base short and J 1 base short, with 8 bases between. The CDR3 runs to 14 residues. From germline, CDR1 is SGHVS and CDR2 FNYEAQ. CDR3 sequence: CASSLVPESYEQYF. CDR3 nucleotide sequence: TGTGCCAGCAGCTTAGTTCCGGAGTCCTACGAGCAGTACTTC. Drawing the rest from reference TRBV7-6 and TRBJ2-7, the complete variable domain is GAGVSQSPRYKVTKRGQDVALRCDPISGHVSLYWYRQALGQGPEFLTYFNYEAQQDKSGLPNDRFSAERPEGSISTLTIQRTEQRDSAMYRCASSLVPESYEQYFGPGTRLTVT.

This clone was seen a few times. The chain employs TRBV7-9 and TRBJ2-5, with TRBD2 matching over 11 bases. This CDR3 region has 17 residues. Per germline, CDR1 SEHNR and CDR2 FQNEAQ (reference sequence). Germline trimming cut 4 bases from V and 1 base from J; bases unmatched to any gene: 8. CDR3 bases: TGTGCCAGCAGCTCTCCGGGACTAGCGGATTCCCAAGAGACCCAGTACTTC. Translated: CASSSPGLADSQETQYF.

The chain combines TRBV18 with TRBJ2-7; 12 nucleotides agree with TRBD2. Germline V lookup: CDR1 KGHSH, CDR2 LQKENI. The ends lost 0 bases at V and 3 bases at J; junction bases unmatched: 6. The CDR3 has 17 residues. The CDR3 loop is CASSPPPGLAGLYEQYF. For the CDR3, the DNA is TGTGCCAGCTCACCACCCCCCGGACTAGCGGGGCTCTACGAGCAGTACTTC.

The chain couples TRBV7-8 to TRBJ2-7; 9 bases match TRBD1. There are 14 residues in the CDR3. V was pared by 4 bases and J by 6 bases, with 7 bases of the junction left unmatched. Germline assignment: CDR1 SGHVS and CDR2 FQNEAQ. The CDR3 here is CASSSRDRVFEQYF. In nucleotides, the CDR3 is TGTGCCAGCAGCTCCCGGGACAGGGTTTTCGAGCAGTACTTC.

The chain carries TRBV6-5 and TRBJ2-1; 7 bases agree with TRBD1. The CDR3 is 16 residues long. Per the germline V gene, CDR1 is MNHEY and CDR2 is SVGAGI. J gave up 0 bases and V 0 bases, and 2 bases lay outside the gene matches. CDR3 residues: CASSYSKGASYNEQFF. The CDR3 DNA reads TGTGCCAGCAGTTACTCGAAGGGGGCCTCCTACAATGAGCAGTTCTTC.

This clone came up once. This sequence joins TRBV5-4 and TRBJ1-1; 7 nucleotides line up with TRBD1. Trimming removed 1 base from V and 6 bases from J; junction bases left unmatched: 3. CDR1 SGHNT and CDR2 YYREEE come from the germline V gene (reference sequence). The CDR3 spans 13 residues. Here the CDR3 reads CASSLPGGSEAFF. The CDR3 coding sequence is TGTGCCAGCAGCTTGCCAGGGGGTTCTGAAGCTTTCTTT.

The chain has TRBV7-9 and TRBJ2-6; 9 nucleotides line up with TRBD1. Germline-derived CDR1 and CDR2 are SEHNR and FQNEAQ (reference sequence). With 5 bases clipped from V and 0 bases from J, the junction kept 8 bases outside the gene matches. The CDR3 has 18 amino acids. The CDR3 DNA follows: TGTGCCAGCAGCCAAGGGACAGGGACAGTCTCTGGGGCCAACGTCCTGACTTTC. It is translated as CASSQGTGTVSGANVLTF.

This clone was observed a few times. This chain uses TRBV28 with TRBJ1-2, with TRBD1 matching 7 bases. From germline, CDR1 is MDHEN and CDR2 SYDVKM. The V segment lost 2 bases and the J segment 0 bases; nucleotides outside the gene matches: 6. The CDR3 is made up of 16 amino acids. CDR3 region: CASSLTGTASNYGYTF. Written as DNA, the CDR3 is TGTGCCAGCAGTTTAACCGGGACAGCCTCTAACTATGGCTACACCTTC.

This clone has just a few counts. V and J are TRBV10-3 and TRBJ1-5; D remains ambiguous. CDR1 and CDR2 from the germline V gene are ENHRY and SYGVKD. The CDR3 is 15 amino acids. The V gene lost 0 bases and the J gene lost 5 bases, with 11 bases spanning the gap. This chain's CDR3 is CAISESGLGDQPQHF. CDR3 coding DNA: TGTGCCATCAGTGAGTCAGGGCTTGGCGATCAGCCCCAGCATTTT.

The rearrangement links TRBV5-4 to TRBJ2-2, with TRBD2 matching over 8 bases. The J segment lost 5 bases and the V segment lost 1 base, leaving 4 bases of the junction unmatched. This CDR3 is 15 amino acids long. Germline V gene lookup returns CDR1 SGHNT and CDR2 YYREEE (reference sequence). The CDR3 here is CASSLKREPTGELFF. The DNA of the CDR3 is TGTGCCAGCAGCTTGAAGCGGGAGCCGACCGGGGAGCTGTTTTTT.

V is TRBV10-3 and J is TRBJ2-7; 12 bases align to TRBD2. The CDR3 is 15 residues long. The ends lost 6 bases at V and 7 bases at J; junction bases unmatched: 10. From germline, CDR1 is ENHRY and CDR2 SYGVKD. The CDR3 sequence is CAIRTSTSGRAEQYF. The CDR3 coding sequence is TGTGCCATCAGAACGTCGACTAGCGGGAGAGCAGAGCAGTACTTC.

The chain carries TRBV27 and TRBJ2-1; 11 bases fit TRBD2. Trimming at V came to 6 bases and at J to 9 bases, leaving 10 bases not matched to a gene. Germline V CDR1 and CDR2: MNHEY, SMNVEV (reference sequence). The CDR3 contains 15 residues. The CDR3 coding sequence is TGTGCCAGCAGGTCAACTAGCGGGAGCCTCGGTGAGCAGTTCTTC. Protein product: CASRSTSGSLGEQFF.

V is TRBV2 and J is TRBJ2-7; possibly TRBD1 for D (6 bases). The CDR3 has 13 residues. Trimming shortened V by 8 bases and J by 3 bases, and 14 bases separated the two germline ends. Per germline, CDR1 SNHLY and CDR2 FYNNEI. CDR3 DNA sequence: TGTGCCAGCTCCGGACAGATCAACTACGAGCAGTACTTC. Translating it yields CASSGQINYEQYF. Variable domain in full (rest from reference TRBV2 and TRBJ2-7): EPEVTQTPSHQVTQMGQEVILRCVPISNHLYFYWYRQILGQKVEFLVSFYNNEISEKSEIFDDQFSVERPDGSNFTLKIRSTKLEDSAMYFCASSGQINYEQYFGPGTRLTVT.

The J gene is TRBJ2-5, the V gene TRBV6-1, with a tentative D call TRBD1 (7 bases). Between the trimmed V and J ends, which lost 6 bases and 4 bases, there was a span of 12 bases. Germline loops: CDR1 MNHNS, CDR2 SASEGT. This CDR3 has 13 amino acids. CDR3 sequence: CASSQGEVETQYF. The CDR3 DNA sequence: TGTGCCAGCAGCCAGGGGGAGGTAGAGACCCAGTACTTC.

J is TRBJ2-7 and V is TRBV19, with TRBD2 matching 9 bases. V lost 3 bases to trimming and J lost 4 bases; unmatched junction nucleotides: 7. The CDR3 sequence is 15 residues long. Germline assignment: CDR1 LNHDA and CDR2 SQIVND (reference sequence). DNA of the CDR3: TGTGCCAGTAGTATGGAGGCGGGAGGGCTATACGAGCAGTACTTC. This encodes CASSMEAGGLYEQYF.

The chain uses TRBV5-5 and TRBJ2-7, with 7 bases matching TRBD1. The CDR3 loop spans 17 amino acids. J gave up 6 bases and V 0 bases, and 15 bases lay outside the gene matches. The germline V gene has CDR1 SGHKS and CDR2 YYEKEE (reference sequence). The CDR3 DNA follows: TGTGCCAGCAGCTTGGGGTTCATGGGGACAGAAGGCCTCGAGCAGTACTTC. Translated: CASSLGFMGTEGLEQYF. The variable domain in full, completed from reference TRBV5-5 and TRBJ2-7, reads DAGVTQSPTHLIKTRGQQVTLRCSPISGHKSVSWYQQVLGQGPQFIFQYYEKEERGRGNFPDRFSARQFPNYSSELNVNALLLGDSALYLCASSLGFMGTEGLEQYFGPGTRLTVT.

V and J are TRBV19 and TRBJ1-1; D not certain. Trimming left V 7 bases short and J 0 bases short, with 9 bases between. The CDR3 is made up of 13 amino acids. Germline V gene lookup returns CDR1 LNHDA and CDR2 SQIVND (reference sequence). The CDR3 DNA is TGTGCCAGTAAAGGCGAAATGAACACTGAAGCTTTCTTT. This encodes CASKGEMNTEAFF.

This clone came up once. The chain joins TRBV13 to TRBJ2-5; no clear D. CDR1 PRHDT and CDR2 FYEKMQ come from the germline V gene (reference sequence). V was trimmed by 5 bases and J by 4 bases, leaving 5 bases between them. The CDR3 consists of 11 residues. CDR3 DNA sequence: TGTGCCAGCAGCCTATCAGAGACCCAGTACTTC. This translates into CASSLSETQYF.

This clone showed up just a few times. The chain links TRBV21-1 to TRBJ1-4; the table's D call TRBD1 went unverified against the DNA. TRBV21-1 is tagged as a pseudogene. The CDR3 is 16 amino acids. This chain's CDR3 is CASSNGPDATNEKLFF. The CDR3 nucleotides are TGTGCCAGCAGCAATGGCCCTGATGCAACTAATGAAAAACTGTTTTTT.